This T cell receptor beta chain was captured in a study of response to subunit inactivated influenza vaccine. Study observations and caveats: Authors suggested that a seasonal influenza vaccination recruits few new T cells each time.

TCRdb re-derived calls from the RT-PCR reads in MiXCR, one entry per CDR3 protein. In the table there are approximately 500,000 distinct CDR3 sequences, approximately 12% of which are singletons. This CDR3 contains 19 residues. V lost 7 bases and J lost 1; bases outside the gene matches: 19. A few counts support this clonotype. Its antigen is not identified. The sequence was collected from a man between 50 and 59 years old who received an inactivated influenza vaccine. The rearrangement joins TRBV12-3 or TRBV12-4 to TRBJ2-1, with 7 bases lining up with TRBD2. The sample here was PBMCs from blood, taken about 40 days after vaccination. Here the CDR3 DNA reads TGTGCCAGCACCACCACCATCCGGGTGGGAGGGAGTTCCTACAATGAGCAGTTCTTC. This gives the protein CASTTTIRVGGSSYNEQFF.